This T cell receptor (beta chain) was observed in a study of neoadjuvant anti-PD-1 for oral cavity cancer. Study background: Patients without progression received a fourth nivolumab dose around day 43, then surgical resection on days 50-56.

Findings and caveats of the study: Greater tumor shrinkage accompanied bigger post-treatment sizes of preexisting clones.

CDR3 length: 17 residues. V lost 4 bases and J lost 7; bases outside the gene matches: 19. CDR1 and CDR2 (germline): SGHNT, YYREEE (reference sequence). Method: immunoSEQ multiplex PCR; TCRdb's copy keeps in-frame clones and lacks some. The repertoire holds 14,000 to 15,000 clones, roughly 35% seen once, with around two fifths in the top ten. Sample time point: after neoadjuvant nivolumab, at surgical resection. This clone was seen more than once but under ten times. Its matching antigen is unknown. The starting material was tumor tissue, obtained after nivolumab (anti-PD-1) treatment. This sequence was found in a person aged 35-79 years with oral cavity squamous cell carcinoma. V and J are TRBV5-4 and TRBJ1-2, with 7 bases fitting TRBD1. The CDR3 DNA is TGTGCCAGCAGCCTTTGGACAGGAAAGATCCCTATAGGTGGCTACACCTTC. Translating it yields CASSLWTGKIPIGGYTF.